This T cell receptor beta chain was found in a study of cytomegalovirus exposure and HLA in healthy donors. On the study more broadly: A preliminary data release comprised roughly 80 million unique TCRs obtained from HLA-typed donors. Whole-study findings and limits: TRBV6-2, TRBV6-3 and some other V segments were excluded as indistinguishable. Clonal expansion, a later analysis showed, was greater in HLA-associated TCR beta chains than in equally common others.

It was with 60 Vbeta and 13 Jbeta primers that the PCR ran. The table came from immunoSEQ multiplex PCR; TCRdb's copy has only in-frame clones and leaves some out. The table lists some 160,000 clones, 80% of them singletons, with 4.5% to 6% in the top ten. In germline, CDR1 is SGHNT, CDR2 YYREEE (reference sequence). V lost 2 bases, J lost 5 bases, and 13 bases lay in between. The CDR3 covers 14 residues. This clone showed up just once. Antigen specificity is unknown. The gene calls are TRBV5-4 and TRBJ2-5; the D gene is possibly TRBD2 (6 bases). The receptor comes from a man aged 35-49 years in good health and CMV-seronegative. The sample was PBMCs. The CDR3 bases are TGTGCCAGCAGCTTTAGCGGTGCTGTCGAGACCCAGTACTTC. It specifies CASSFSGAVETQYF.